The 10 T cell receptor beta chains given below trace back to one sample, sequenced in a study of regulatory T cells in long-lasting Graves disease. Documented time point: persistent/refractory GD, antithyroid drugs over 5 years with positive TRAb. There was RNA extracted from PBMCs, and the TCR library was made from it. Library construction for TCR beta used iRepertoire HTBI primers and Arm-PCR of CDR3 regions. MiXCR was run by TCRdb on the multiplex PCR reads, yielding one entry per CDR3 protein. The table shows 300,000 to 350,000 distinct CDR3 sequences, with about 20% occurring only once. The sample was peripheral blood mononuclear cells (PBMCs), taken when the disease was refractory, from a patient treated with antithyroid drugs. The receptor set was obtained from a female donor with Graves disease.

This clonotype showed up many times. The chain joins TRBV20-1 to TRBJ1-1, with D uncertain. Germline-derived CDR1 and CDR2 are DFQATT and SNEGSKA (reference sequence). Deletions cut 3 bases from V and 0 bases from J, with 11 bases between. CDR3 size: 14 residues. The DNA for the CDR3 is TGCAGTGCTAGGAGGGATCCGATGAACACTGAAGCTTTCTTT. Translating it yields CSARRDPMNTEAFF.

The chain has TRBV9 and TRBJ1-1, with 8 bases identical to TRBD1. The CDR3 extends over 14 amino acids. V gave up 0 bases and J gave up 7 bases; unmatched junction bases: 5. Germline values: CDR1 SGDLS, CDR2 YYNGEE. CDR3 region: CASSVGSGGGEAFF. The CDR3 nucleotides are TGTGCCAGCAGCGTAGGGTCAGGGGGCGGTGAAGCTTTCTTT. Using reference TRBV9 and TRBJ1-1 for the parts outside the CDR3, the full variable domain is DSGVTQTPKHLITATGQRVTLRCSPRSGDLSVYWYQQSLDQGLQFLIQYYNGEERAKGNILERFSAQQFPDLHSELNLSSLELGDSALYFCASSVGSGGGEAFFGQGTRLTVV.

This clonotype has just a few counts. The chain employs TRBV6-5 and TRBJ1-5; 8 nucleotides match TRBD1. Germline CDR1 reads MNHEY; CDR2 reads SVGAGI. This CDR3 has 15 residues. Germline trimming cut 4 bases from V and 6 bases from J; bases unmatched to any gene: 8. The CDR3 DNA reads TGTGCCAGCAGTTCGGACAGGGAAGGAGGTCAGCCCCAGCATTTT. Translation: CASSSDREGGQPQHF.

In its sample, this clonotype was seen many times. The chain has TRBV12-3 or TRBV12-4 and TRBJ1-1, with TRBD1 as a possible D gene (6 bases). CDR3 size: 16 residues. Trimming took 6 bases from V and 5 from J, leaving 22 bases between them. CDR3 in amino acids: CASSPALGGGKTEAFF. Here the CDR3 DNA reads TGTGCCAGCAGCCCGGCGTTAGGGGGAGGAAAAACTGAAGCTTTCTTT.

This clonotype appeared many times. The CDR3 DNA follows: TGTGCCAGCAGCTTACAGGGATGGAACATTCAGTACTTC. Its protein is CASSLQGWNIQYF. The chain employs TRBV7-2 and TRBJ2-4; D perhaps matches TRBD1 (5 bases). The V end was cut by 2 bases, the J end by 7 bases, with 9 bases between. The CDR3 runs to 13 residues. CDR1 and CDR2 from the germline V gene are SGHTA and FQGNSA.

This clonotype was detected only a few times. The V call is TRBV30, the J call TRBJ1-2; TRBD1 aligns across 7 bases. The CDR3 runs 15 residues. V lost 5 bases to trimming and J lost 5 bases; unmatched junction nucleotides: 14. CDR1 and CDR2 (germline): GTSNPN, SVGIG (reference sequence). The CDR3 coding sequence is TGTGCCTGGTCCCAAGCCCCCGGGACAGCTTATGGCTACACCTTC. It yields the protein CAWSQAPGTAYGYTF.

This clonotype has a count of ten or more. This chain connects TRBV4-3 to TRBJ1-5, with 9 bases identical to TRBD1. Germline CDR1 reads LGHNA; CDR2 reads YSLEER. V was pared by 5 bases and J by 0 bases, with 5 bases of the junction left unmatched. The CDR3 runs 16 residues. The CDR3 sequence: CASSTDRGDSNQPQHF. CDR3 in DNA: TGCGCCAGCAGCACGGACAGGGGAGATAGCAATCAGCCCCAGCATTTT.

This clonotype was counted only a few times. The rearrangement joins TRBV28 to TRBJ1-6; no firm D call. Per germline, CDR1 MDHEN and CDR2 SYDVKM. The length of the CDR3 is 14 residues. V shed 4 bases and J shed 5 bases, with 9 bases lying between them. The CDR3 DNA sequence: TGTGCCAGCAGTTCGCGACGGGATAATTCACCCCTCCACTTT. It specifies CASSSRRDNSPLHF.

This chain's CDR3 is CASSFISAVPNTEAFF. The CDR3 DNA follows: TGTGCCAGCAGCTTCATAAGCGCGGTTCCGAACACTGAAGCTTTCTTT. The chain is built from TRBV7-8 and TRBJ1-1; unclear D gene. Germline CDR1 reads SGHVS; CDR2 reads FQNEAQ. Trimming pared 3 bases from V and 1 base from J, leaving 15 bases between. This CDR3 contains 16 residues.

This clonotype has only a few counts. The CDR3 spells CASSLEVSEAFF. Here the CDR3 DNA reads TGTGCCAGCAGCTTAGAGGTGAGCGAAGCTTTCTTT. V and J are TRBV13 and TRBJ1-1; no clear D gene. Trimming pared 1 base from V and 8 bases from J, leaving 8 bases between. CDR1 PRHDT and CDR2 FYEKMQ come from the germline V gene (reference sequence). The CDR3 covers 12 residues.